The 11 T cell receptor beta chains below all came from one sample that was sequenced in a study of identical twins. MiXCR was run by TCRdb on the 5' RACE reads, yielding one entry per CDR3 protein. Here the sample spans about 470,000 distinct CDR3 sequences, about 24% being singletons. These data are also associated with another study on T cells expressing NK-cell markers.

The sample taken for sequencing was CD4+ T cells sorted from blood. These receptors originate from a woman aged 18-29 years in good health.

The chain uses TRBV28 and TRBJ2-7; D possibly matches TRBD1 or TRBD2 (6 bases each). This CDR3 comprises 16 residues. Trimming stripped 6 bases from V and 2 bases from J, with 20 bases between. Germline V gene data show CDR1 as MDHEN and CDR2 as SYDVKM. DNA for the CDR3: TGTGCCAGCAGGCGAACCCGAGGGGGGCCCCCCTACGAGCAGTACTTC. Protein product: CASRRTRGGPPYEQYF.

V is TRBV10-3 and J is TRBJ2-3; TRBD2 agrees at 9 bases. Germline CDR1 and CDR2: ENHRY and SYGVKD. The CDR3 runs 17 residues. The junction had 6 bases not matched to a gene; V was cut back by 0 bases and J by 2 bases. The CDR3 nucleotides read TGTGCCATCAGTGAGTCGGCGCGCGGGGGGGACACAGATACGCAGTATTTT. The encoded protein is CAISESARGGDTDTQYF.

This chain connects TRBV12-3 or TRBV12-4 to TRBJ2-5; 9 bases agree with TRBD1. V trimming: 4 bases; J trimming: 4 bases; junction bases outside the gene matches: 7. The CDR3 has 15 residues. CDR3 DNA: TGTGCCAGCAGTTCTCCGGGACAGGGACCAGAGACCCAGTACTTC. It translates to CASSSPGQGPETQYF.

This clonotype was observed a handful of times. The chain recombines TRBV29-1 with TRBJ2-3; 9 nucleotides match TRBD2. The V segment lost 6 bases and the J segment 0 bases; nucleotides outside the gene matches: 7. The germline gives CDR1 SQVTM, CDR2 ANQGSEA. The CDR3 extends over 15 amino acids. CDR3 DNA sequence: TGCAGCGTGGTGGGACTAGCAGAGAGCACAGATACGCAGTATTTT. This encodes CSVVGLAESTDTQYF.

This clonotype appeared a few times. The chain has TRBV4-3 and TRBJ1-5; weak D call: TRBD1 (5 bases). Germline values: CDR1 LGHNA, CDR2 YSLEER. The ends were cut back, 4 bases at V and 0 bases at J, with 10 bases in the middle. The CDR3 is 15 amino acids. The CDR3 bases are TGCGCCAGCAGCCTCGGGGCTTATAGCAATCAGCCCCAGCATTTT. Protein sequence: CASSLGAYSNQPQHF.

A few counts support this clonotype. The CDR3 loop is CASSQDTGEDQPQHF. The CDR3 DNA reads TGCGCCAGCAGCCAAGACACAGGGGAGGATCAGCCCCAGCATTTT. The V gene is TRBV4-3, the J gene TRBJ1-5, with 7 positions matching TRBD1. CDR1 LGHNA and CDR2 YSLEER come from the germline V gene. V lost 0 bases and J lost 5; bases outside the gene matches: 4. The CDR3 runs to 15 residues.

This clonotype came up many times. The chain joins TRBV20-1 to TRBJ2-3; no reliable D call. Germline V gene sequence: CDR1 DFQATT, CDR2 SNEGSKA (reference sequence). The CDR3 is 13 residues long. The V end was cut by 3 bases, the J end by 5 bases, with 12 bases between. CDR3 bases: TGCAGTGCTAGGAAAGCCCCCGGAGATACGCAGTATTTT. Protein: CSARKAPGDTQYF.

This clonotype was seen only a few times. Because it lacks the conserved phenylalanine or tryptophan at the end, this CDR3 is likely a read error. No DNA is shown, since the ends of the CDR3 on it are uncertain; the CDR3 is the one TCRdb lists. V is TRBV27 and J is TRBJ2-7; the D call of TRBD2 is as the table states it, not checked on the DNA. The CDR3 is 12 residues long, counting both termini. CDR1 and CDR2 (germline): MNHEY, SMNVEV (reference sequence). The CDR3 region is CASRSSRGGKNG.

This clonotype was observed a handful of times. J is TRBJ2-7 and V is TRBV10-3; D assignment may be TRBD1 or TRBD2 (6 bases each). Germline assignment: CDR1 ENHRY and CDR2 SYGVKD. This CDR3 region has 13 residues. Trimming removed 7 bases from V and 4 bases from J, with 14 bases in between. Here the CDR3 reads CAITGGPPYEQYF. The CDR3 nucleotides read TGTGCCATCACTGGGGGGCCACCTTACGAGCAGTACTTC.

V and J are TRBV10-3 and TRBJ1-1; 8 nucleotides agree with TRBD1. The V segment lost 4 bases and the J segment 4 bases; nucleotides outside the gene matches: 5. The CDR3 is made up of 14 amino acids. Germline lookup yields CDR1 ENHRY and CDR2 SYGVKD. DNA of the CDR3: TGTGCCATCAGTGGGACAGACAGGGGCACTGAAGCTTTCTTT. It translates to CAISGTDRGTEAFF.

The rearrangement links TRBV6-2 or TRBV6-3 to TRBJ2-7; D is ambiguous. This CDR3 is 12 amino acids long. V was clipped by 2 bases and J by 6 bases, with 8 bases between them. Germline V gene lookup returns CDR1 MNHEY and CDR2 SVGEGT. In nucleotides, the CDR3 is TGTGCCAGCAGTTACGGGGTTCGCGAGCAGTACTTC. It yields the protein CASSYGVREQYF.